The rows below give T cell receptor beta chains drawn from one sample of a study of patients and donors after allogeneic stem cell transplantation. MiXCR was run by TCRdb on the RT-PCR reads, yielding one entry per CDR3 protein. The table lists about 230,000 distinct CDR3 sequences, roughly an eighth of them singletons. The sample taken for sequencing was blood, either unsorted or a sorted T cell fraction (not recorded which). The receptors derive from a human donor who was either an allogeneic HSCT recipient or a stem cell or donor lymphocyte infusion donor (not recorded which). It is not recorded whose cells these are; they may come from a transplant donor. CDR3s include the opening cysteine and the closing phenylalanine or tryptophan. A D gene is named only where the DNA matches it firmly. Clone size is shown for a subset of rows, as once, few, many or a class of expanded clone.

clone size	D gene	V gene	J gene	CDR3 DNA	CDR3 protein
few	.	TRBV11-2	TRBJ2-3	TGTGCCAGCACCCAGACTAGGTCCAACACAGATACGCAGTATTTT	CASTQTRSNTDTQYF
.	.	TRBV7-2	TRBJ2-7	TGTGCCAGCAGCTTAGGGCGGCAGGCCATCGAGCAGTACTTC	CASSLGRQAIEQYF
.	.	TRBV6-5	TRBJ2-7	TGTGCCAGCAGTTACGCTGACCGGAGCTACGAGCAGTACTTC	CASSYADRSYEQYF
.	TRBD2	TRBV30	TRBJ2-5	TGTGCCTGGAGTGTAAGAGGAATAGCGGGGGGATTCGCCCTCGTTACCCAGTACTTC	CAWSVRGIAGGFALVTQYF
few	TRBD1	TRBV6-1	TRBJ2-5	TGTGCCAGCAACAACAGGGGGGAGAGAGAGACCCAGTACTTC	CASNNRGERETQYF
.	.	TRBV19	TRBJ1-5	TGTGCCAGTAGTATAGGGTTTAGCAATCAGCCCCAGCATTTT	CASSIGFSNQPQHF
many	TRBD1	TRBV18	TRBJ2-1	TGTGCCAGCTCACCACCCGACAGGGTGGATGAGCAGTTCTTC	CASSPPDRVDEQFF
few	TRBD2	TRBV20-1	TRBJ2-5	TGCAGTGCTAGAGCTAGCGGGCAAGGTTTCTCCGGAGAGACCCAGTACTTC	CSARASGQGFSGETQYF
.	.	TRBV18	TRBJ2-3	TGTGCCAGCTCCCCCACCCTGGAGGCCGCAGATACGCAGTATTTT	CASSPTLEAADTQYF
many	.	TRBV11-2	TRBJ2-1	TGTGCCAGCAGCTTAGGGGAGTACTTATCCTACAATGAGCAGTTCTTC	CASSLGEYLSYNEQFF
.	.	TRBV4-1	TRBJ2-5	TGCGCCAGCAGCCGAGCGATGCGGGAGACCCAGTACTTC	CASSRAMRETQYF
many	.	TRBV14	TRBJ2-5	TGTGCCAGCAGCCAATTGGGGACCCAGTACTTC	CASSQLGTQYF
few	.	TRBV6-1	TRBJ1-3	TGTGCCAGCAGTGAAGCGGGGGACACCATATATTTT	CASSEAGDTIYF
many	TRBD1	TRBV12-3/TRBV12-4	TRBJ2-5	TGTGCCAGCAGTTCGACAGGGATTCGGCAAGAGACCCAGTACTTC	CASSSTGIRQETQYF
few	.	TRBV4-3	TRBJ1-4	TGCGCCAGCAGCCAAGGGGGCGGGGGCCTTGGTGAAAAACTGTTTTTT	CASSQGGGGLGEKLFF
few	.	TRBV7-9	TRBJ2-5	TGTGCCAGCACCCTAGCAGGCGGTCTCCAAGAGACCCAGTACTTC	CASTLAGGLQETQYF
few	.	TRBV2	TRBJ2-1	TGTGCCAGCAGTGACAGGTTCGGCAATGAGCAGTTCTTC	CASSDRFGNEQFF
.	.	TRBV20-1	TRBJ2-7	TGCAGTGCTAGCTCTGGCGACAGTTCCTACGAGCAGTACTTC	CSASSGDSSYEQYF
.	.	TRBV6-2/TRBV6-3	TRBJ1-1	TGTGCCAGCAAGGACTTTAAAAGGGCGTTAGGCACTGAAGCTTTCTTT	CASKDFKRALGTEAFF
once	.	TRBV5-5	TRBJ2-7	TGTGCCAGCAGCTGGCTAGGATCTGGACCGATATTGACCTACGAGCAGTACTTC	CASSWLGSGPILTYEQYF
.	TRBD1	TRBV5-5	TRBJ1-2	TGTGCCAGCAGCTTGGGGGACAGGGTTGTGACCTATGGCTACACCTTC	CASSLGDRVVTYGYTF
few	.	TRBV7-6	TRBJ2-5	TGTGCCAGCAGCTTAGAGAAGGAGACCCAGTACTTC	CASSLEKETQYF
.	.	TRBV2	TRBJ2-1	TGTGCCAGCAGTGCCGGACTGGGGAGCTACAATGAGCAGTTCTTC	CASSAGLGSYNEQFF
.	TRBD1	TRBV20-1	TRBJ2-1	TGCAGTGCTTCCGGGACAGGGGGTATTGAGCAGTTCTTC	CSASGTGGIEQFF
few	.	TRBV5-1	TRBJ1-1	TGCGCCAGCAGCATACAGGGAGGAAGTACTGAAGCTTTCTTT	CASSIQGGSTEAFF
.	TRBD1	TRBV20-1	TRBJ1-1	TGCAGTGCTCTGACAGGGGGCTTGTCTGAAGCTTTCTTT	CSALTGGLSEAFF
few	.	TRBV5-6	TRBJ2-3	TGTGCCAGCAGCTTACAGGGTTTTGGAGATACGCAGTATTTT	CASSLQGFGDTQYF
.	.	TRBV6-2/TRBV6-3	TRBJ2-1	TGTGCCAGCAGCCCCTCCACAGGCCTCGGGAATGAGCAGTTCTTC	CASSPSTGLGNEQFF
.	.	TRBV7-3	TRBJ2-1	TGTGCCAGCAGCTTAACTTTCTCCAGCAATGAGCAGTTCTTC	CASSLTFSSNEQFF